These 10 T cell receptor beta chains originate from one sample sequenced in a study of blood T cell repertoires in COVID-19 (dated by TCRdb to 2019 to 2021). The library relied on the immunoSEQ multiplex PCR assay. This is the immuneACCESS table as TCRdb keeps it, with only in-frame sequences that have V and J called. A part of the clones is gone; compared with another copy, unresolved V genes explain less than half, and the rest is unexplained. This sample lists tens of thousands of clones; 76% were detected once. The ten largest clonotypes hold 8.5% to 9% of the sample. Sequences were obtained from peripheral blood. Receptors were obtained from a man between 65 and 85 years old with active or convalescent COVID-19.

This CDR3 reads CASSFLNEKLFF. The CDR3 DNA reads as TGTGCCAGCAGTTTCCTTAATGAAAAACTGTTTTTT. The chain has TRBV27 and TRBJ1-4, with no clear D. The CDR3 extends over 12 amino acids. Trimming cost V 3 bases and J 4 bases, with 3 bases left between them. Germline V gives CDR1 MNHEY, CDR2 SMNVEV (reference sequence).

This chain connects TRBV27 to TRBJ1-2; TRBD1 matches at 9 bases. The CDR3 spans 16 residues. Germline lookup yields CDR1 MNHEY and CDR2 SMNVEV (reference sequence). With V trimmed by 3 bases and J by 6 bases, 11 bases remained unmatched. The CDR3 DNA sequence: TGTGCCAGCAGTTTCCATGGACGGACAGGGGTAAATGGCTACACCTTC. Translated: CASSFHGRTGVNGYTF.

The chain links TRBV20-1 to TRBJ1-1; the D gene is possibly TRBD1 (5 bases). The CDR3 covers 11 residues. Germline V gene sequence: CDR1 DFQATT, CDR2 SNEGSKA (reference sequence). V was cut by 1 base and J by 8 bases, with 8 bases left in between. CDR3 nucleotide sequence: TGCAGTGCTAGAGTAAGACAGGAAGCTTTCTTT. This encodes CSARVRQEAFF.

This sequence joins TRBV5-1 and TRBJ2-4; 7 positions match TRBD1. The germline V gene encodes CDR1 SGHRS and CDR2 YFSETQ. This CDR3 contains 13 residues. Trimming removed 0 bases from V and 6 bases from J; junction bases left unmatched: 0. The CDR3 loop is CASSLGTGNIQYF. In DNA form, the CDR3 reads TGCGCCAGCAGCTTGGGGACAGGAAACATTCAGTACTTC.

The CDR3, as DNA: TGTGCCAGTCGGTCCCGGGAATTCTATAGCAATCAGCCCCAGCATTTT. This gives the protein CASRSREFYSNQPQHF. The chain has TRBV19 and TRBJ1-5; D uncertain. The CDR3 length is 16 residues. Deletions cut 8 bases from V and 0 bases from J, with 17 bases between. Germline values: CDR1 LNHDA, CDR2 SQIVND (reference sequence).

This clone was picked up a small number of times. The V call is TRBV6-1, the J call TRBJ2-2, with TRBD1 matching over 10 bases. Germline CDR1 reads MNHNS; CDR2 reads SASEGT. The CDR3 is 18 residues long. Trimming cost V 4 bases and J 3 bases; bases outside gene matches: 11. CDR3 in DNA: TGTGCCAGCAGTGCCGGGACAGGGGACGTAATGGACACCGGGGAGCTGTTTTTT. This translates into CASSAGTGDVMDTGELFF.

There are many counts of this clone. This chain connects TRBV5-1 to TRBJ2-1; 9 bases map to TRBD1. The V segment lost 3 bases and the J segment 8 bases; nucleotides outside the gene matches: 3. CDR1 is SGHRS and CDR2 is YFSETQ in the germline V gene. The CDR3 has 13 residues. As DNA, the CDR3 is TGCGCCAGCAGCTGGACAGGGGTCGATGAGCAGTTCTTC. This encodes CASSWTGVDEQFF. Full variable domain (remainder filled in from reference TRBV5-1 and TRBJ2-1): KAGVTQTPRYLIKTRGQQVTLSCSPISGHRSVSWYQQTPGQGLQFLFEYFSETQRNKGNFPGRFSGRQFSNSRSEMNVSTLELGDSALYLCASSWTGVDEQFFGPGTRLTVL.

A remark on this clone: At one of its ends the junction is not consistent with the germline gene, which may arise from a read error. The genes are TRBV7-9 and TRBJ1-3, with unresolved D. The CDR3 is 13 residues long. Germline CDR1 reads SEHNR; CDR2 reads FQNEAQ (reference sequence). The CDR3 spells CASSPDSRNTIYF. The CDR3 DNA sequence: TGTGCCAGCAGCCCGGACTCTAGAAACACCATATATTTT.

This clone was seen a handful of times. The V call is TRBV3-1 (or the pseudogene TRBV3-2), the J call TRBJ1-6; D ambiguous. The CDR3 sequence is 16 residues long. In germline, CDR1 is LGHDT, CDR2 YNNKEL (reference sequence). Trimming shortened V by 1 base and J by 7 bases, and 14 bases separated the two germline ends. As DNA, the CDR3 is TGTGCCAGCAGCCAAGTGTTAGGCGGCCTCAATTCACCCCTCCACTTT. Translated: CASSQVLGGLNSPLHF.

The chain combines TRBV5-1 with TRBJ2-7, with 11 positions matching TRBD2. The CDR3 extends over 15 amino acids. The ends lost 0 bases at V and 7 bases at J; junction bases unmatched: 6. CDR1 and CDR2 (germline): SGHRS, YFSETQ. CDR3 in DNA: TGCGCCAGCAGCTTGGACCCTAGCGGGGGGCATGAGCAGTACTTC. This gives the protein CASSLDPSGGHEQYF.